The clone carrying this T cell receptor (beta chain) was picked up one time. The sample comes from a study of blood T cell repertoires in COVID-19. Study information: From the United States, Italy and Spain came samples of acute and convalescent COVID-19. Sample material is recorded as cDNA or gDNA derived from T cells, B-cell-depleted T cells, or PBMCs.

Participants reported their clinical history, and cohort assignment relied on those reports. For recovered donors of Cohort 3, there were two negative PCRs, clearance, or symptom resolution. The CDR3 totals 16 residues. The V end was cut by 5 bases, the J end by 7 bases, with 20 bases between. CDR1 and CDR2 (germline): MNHEY, SMNVEV (reference sequence). Sequenced by immunoSEQ multiplex PCR; TCRdb stores in-frame clones only, minus some. There are 200,000 to 250,000 clones in the sample; about 79% occur only once, and under 3.5% lies in the top ten. The specimen was PBMCs or T cells enriched from blood (not recorded which). This clonotype was obtained from an older woman who had recovered from COVID-19. The rearrangement joins TRBV27 to TRBJ1-4, with D possibly being TRBD1 (6 bases). The CDR3 DNA reads TGTGCCAGCAGTATGGCCTCCAGGGGCTCCCGTGAAAAACTGTTTTTT. It specifies CASSMASRGSREKLFF.